The 28 T cell receptor beta chains reported below all come from one sample, sequenced in a study of shared clonotypes between healthy human individuals. Naive CD8 isolation took CD45RO-negative cells positively selected for CCR7 and excluded terminally differentiated effector memory CD45RA+ cells. Repertoires were generated with immunoSEQ multiplex PCR, while TCRdb's copy carries only in-frame clones and drops some. The sample comprises 2 million to 2.5 million clones, about 95% of which are singletons, and about 1.1% rests with the top ten. Specimen: naive CD8+ T cells sorted from blood. These receptors were obtained from a man between 18 and 29 years old in good health.

The chain recombines TRBV11-2 with TRBJ1-2; TRBD1 might be the D (6 bases). The ends were cut back, 5 bases at V and 5 bases at J, with 9 bases in the middle. The CDR3 runs 12 residues. The germline gives CDR1 SGHAT, CDR2 FQNNGV. The CDR3 bases are TGTGCCAGCAGCCTGACAGGTTATGGCTACACCTTC. As protein: CASSLTGYGYTF.

The chain joins TRBV4-1 to TRBJ2-7, with unresolved D. There are 12 residues in the CDR3. The germline V gene has CDR1 MGHRA and CDR2 YSYEKL. The V end was cut by 4 bases, the J end by 3 bases, with 7 bases between. CDR3 bases: TGCGCCAGCAGCCTGGATTACTACGAGCAGTACTTC. Protein sequence: CASSLDYYEQYF.

The chain employs TRBV11-2 and TRBJ1-4, with D tentatively TRBD1 (5 bases). The CDR3 is 14 amino acids. The V end was cut by 2 bases, the J end by 7 bases, with 11 bases between. The V gene's germline CDR1 is SGHAT and CDR2 FQNNGV. As DNA, the CDR3 is TGTGCCAGCAGCTTAAACGGCCAGGGTGAAAAACTGTTTTTT. Translated, it gives CASSLNGQGEKLFF.

The chain carries TRBV2 and TRBJ1-2, with D perhaps TRBD1 (6 bases). Trimming shortened V by 3 bases and J by 4 bases, and 30 bases separated the two germline ends. This CDR3 is 20 amino acids long. Germline CDR1 SNHLY, CDR2 FYNNEI. The DNA for the CDR3 is TGTGCCAGCAGTGATTCTGTTTTGGACAGTGGGATTGGAAGCCTCTATGGCTACACCTTC. Translating it yields CASSDSVLDSGIGSLYGYTF.

V usage is TRBV5-5 and J usage is TRBJ1-5, with D possibly matching TRBD1 (5 bases). Germline V gene lookup returns CDR1 SGHKS and CDR2 YYEKEE (reference sequence). CDR3 length: 17 residues. V lost 4 bases, J lost 0 bases, and 17 bases lay in between. The CDR3, as DNA: TGTGCCAGCAGCGCGGGAACAGGCACCTATAGCAATCAGCCCCAGCATTTT. This codes for CASSAGTGTYSNQPQHF.

This sequence joins TRBV28 and TRBJ2-4, with D perhaps TRBD2 (6 bases). The CDR3 totals 14 residues. Germline V gene data show CDR1 as MDHEN and CDR2 as SYDVKM. Trimming pared 3 bases from V and 6 bases from J, leaving 12 bases between. The DNA for the CDR3 is TGTGCCAGCAGTTTCGGAGGGTCCGCAAACATTCAGTACTTC. It specifies CASSFGGSANIQYF.

The gene calls are TRBV28 and TRBJ2-3, with D perhaps TRBD2 (6 bases). Per germline, CDR1 MDHEN and CDR2 SYDVKM. V was clipped by 7 bases and J by 4 bases, with 18 bases between them. The CDR3 is 15 amino acids. The chain's CDR3 is CASTLTVGSPDTQYF. Here the CDR3 DNA reads TGTGCCAGCACACTGACGGTCGGGAGCCCAGATACGCAGTATTTT.

The gene calls are TRBV25-1 and TRBJ2-7; TRBD1 agrees at 9 bases. Losses at the gene ends were 6 bases for V and 6 bases for J; bases not matched to a gene: 9. The CDR3 runs to 14 residues. CDR1 and CDR2 from the germline V gene are MGHDK and SYGVNS. CDR3 residues: CASSPRTGVSEQYF. The CDR3 DNA is TGTGCCAGCAGCCCCCGGACAGGGGTTAGCGAGCAGTACTTC.

This chain joins TRBV7-9 and TRBJ2-1, with TRBD2 as a possible D gene (7 bases). CDR1 and CDR2 from the germline V gene are SEHNR and FQNEAQ (reference sequence). The CDR3 totals 14 residues. The V end lost 3 bases, the J end lost 7 bases, and 13 bases lay between the germline ends. CDR3 residues: CASSFRGGPNEQFF. CDR3 nucleotides: TGTGCCAGCAGCTTCCGCGGGGGCCCGAATGAGCAGTTCTTC.

The V gene is TRBV13, the J gene TRBJ1-6, with D unclear. Trimming took off 0 bases at V and 0 bases at J, with 6 bases between the two ends. The CDR3 is 16 residues long. Germline CDR1 reads PRHDT; CDR2 reads FYEKMQ (reference sequence). This CDR3 is CASSLGESSYNSPLHF. CDR3 in DNA: TGTGCCAGCAGCTTAGGGGAGAGCTCCTATAATTCACCCCTCCACTTT.

The chain uses TRBV7-9 and TRBJ2-1; 11 positions agree with TRBD2. The CDR3 totals 18 residues. V trimming: 5 bases; J trimming: 5 bases; junction bases outside the gene matches: 14. From germline, CDR1 is SEHNR and CDR2 FQNEAQ (reference sequence). The DNA of the CDR3 is TGTGCCAGCAGCAACACAAGTAGCGGGAGGGCCTTACACAATGAGCAGTTCTTC. It translates to CASSNTSSGRALHNEQFF. The variable domain in full, completed from reference TRBV7-9 and TRBJ2-1, reads DTGVSQNPRHKITKRGQNVTFRCDPISEHNRLYWYRQTLGQGPEFLTYFQNEAQLEKSRLLSDRFSAERPKGSFSTLEIQRTEQGDSAMYLCASSNTSSGRALHNEQFFGPGTRLTVL.

This chain joins TRBV6-4 and TRBJ2-3; TRBD1 might be the D (5 bases). CDR3 length: 13 amino acids. Trimming removed 6 bases at V and 4 bases at J, with 11 bases between. CDR1 and CDR2 from the germline V gene are MRHNA and SNTAGT. The CDR3 sequence: CASRGREADTQYF. The CDR3 nucleotides read TGTGCCAGCAGGGGCAGGGAAGCAGATACGCAGTATTTT.

Details on this clone: The sample carries other DNA sequences with the same CDR3. The rearrangement links TRBV7-8 to TRBJ1-2; D gene uncertain. V was trimmed by 0 bases and J by 4 bases, leaving 9 bases between them. The CDR3 sequence is 14 residues long. Germline CDR1 and CDR2: SGHVS and FQNEAQ. Here the CDR3 reads CASSLAGSSYGYTF. CDR3 DNA sequence: TGTGCCAGCAGCTTAGCAGGGAGTAGCTATGGCTACACCTTC.

The rearrangement uses TRBV4-1 and TRBJ2-1; D is possibly TRBD1 or TRBD2 (5 bases each). CDR1 and CDR2 from the germline V gene are MGHRA and YSYEKL. The CDR3 runs to 13 residues. The V gene lost 8 bases and the J gene lost 8 bases, with 16 bases spanning the gap. The CDR3 protein is CASRDPPYDEQFF. The CDR3 DNA reads as TGCGCCAGCCGGGACCCGCCATACGATGAGCAGTTCTTC.

The chain carries TRBV5-4 and TRBJ2-7, with a weak D call TRBD2 (5 bases). The ends were cut back, 4 bases at V and 5 bases at J, with 7 bases in the middle. This CDR3 spans 11 amino acids. Germline V gives CDR1 SGHNT, CDR2 YYREEE (reference sequence). The CDR3 DNA sequence: TGTGCCAGCAGCAACGGGAACGAGCAGTACTTC. It codes for CASSNGNEQYF.

The chain recombines TRBV11-2 with TRBJ2-7, with 7 bases aligning to TRBD1. The V and J ends lost 4 bases and 4 bases, in that order; junction bases with no gene match: 4. There are 13 residues in the CDR3. Looked up from germline, CDR1 is SGHAT and CDR2 is FQNNGV. The CDR3 DNA sequence: TGTGCCAGCAGCTATGGGACAGTTTACGAGCAGTACTTC. It codes for CASSYGTVYEQYF.

The rearrangement joins TRBV4-1 to TRBJ1-1; the D gene is possibly TRBD1 (5 bases). V lost 5 bases and J lost 5, with 15 bases in between. The CDR3 is 14 amino acids. The germline gives CDR1 MGHRA, CDR2 YSYEKL. The CDR3 coding sequence is TGCGCCAGCAGCACGGGGCGGGGGAGGACTGAAGCTTTCTTT. Protein: CASSTGRGRTEAFF.

The rearrangement uses TRBV2 and TRBJ2-7; a possible D gene is TRBD1 (6 bases). This CDR3 region has 13 residues. The germline CDR1 and CDR2 sequences are SNHLY and FYNNEI. Trimming shortened V by 7 bases and J by 1 base, and 11 bases separated the two germline ends. CDR3 loop: CASTNRESYEQYF. In DNA, the CDR3 is TGTGCCAGCACGAACAGGGAATCCTACGAGCAGTACTTC.

The V call is TRBV5-6, the J call TRBJ2-1; D is undetermined. Germline V gene sequence: CDR1 SGHDT, CDR2 YYEEEE. The ends were cut back, 4 bases at V and 0 bases at J, with 5 bases in the middle. This CDR3 has 13 amino acids. The CDR3 region has the DNA TGTGCCAGCAGCATTGACTCCTACAATGAGCAGTTCTTC. Amino acids: CASSIDSYNEQFF. Filled out from reference TRBV5-6 and TRBJ2-1, the complete variable domain reads DAGVTQSPTHLIKTRGQQVTLRCSPKSGHDTVSWYQQALGQGPQFIFQYYEEEERQRGNFPDRFSGHQFPNYSSELNVNALLLGDSALYLCASSIDSYNEQFFGPGTRLTVL.

This chain joins TRBV6-6 and TRBJ2-5; 10 bases agree with TRBD1. TRBJ2-7 explains the end of the DNA better; the J call may be wrong. Germline lookup yields CDR1 MNHNY and CDR2 SVGAGI (reference sequence). The CDR3 has 12 residues. The CDR3 here is CASGGTGAEQYF. CDR3 sequence (DNA): TGTGCCAGCGGAGGGACAGGGGCCGAGCAGTACTTC.

A remark on this clone: The same CDR3 also results from other DNA sequences found in this sample. The rearrangement links TRBV5-6 to TRBJ2-7, with TRBD1 matching 10 bases. Trimming cost V 4 bases and J 3 bases; bases outside gene matches: 4. Germline CDR1 reads SGHDT; CDR2 reads YYEEEE. The CDR3 covers 14 residues. CDR3 in amino acids: CASSLGQGNYEQYF. The DNA for the CDR3 is TGTGCCAGCAGCCTGGGACAGGGGAACTACGAGCAGTACTTC.

The chain links TRBV10-3 to TRBJ2-1; D is unresolved. This CDR3 region has 12 residues. Germline V gives CDR1 ENHRY, CDR2 SYGVKD. V was cut by 0 bases and J by 9 bases, with 6 bases left in between. CDR3 DNA sequence: TGTGCCATCAGTGAGTCGAACAGTGAGCAGTTCTTC. As protein: CAISESNSEQFF.

A word on this clone: This sample includes further DNA sequences coding for the same CDR3. The rearrangement links TRBV6-1 to TRBJ2-7; the D gene could be TRBD1 or TRBD2 (5 bases each). The length of the CDR3 is 11 residues. Trimming pared 6 bases from V and 3 bases from J, leaving 6 bases between. In germline, CDR1 is MNHNS, CDR2 SASEGT. The CDR3 here is CASRGVYEQYF. CDR3 in DNA: TGTGCCAGCAGGGGGGTCTACGAGCAGTACTTC.

The V gene is TRBV6-5, the J gene TRBJ1-2, with D possibly being TRBD1 (5 bases). The CDR3 covers 13 residues. Germline V gene data show CDR1 as MNHEY and CDR2 as SVGAGI. Trimming shortened V by 6 bases and J by 2 bases, and 10 bases separated the two germline ends. The CDR3 loop is CASRNRDNYGYTF. Here the CDR3 DNA reads TGTGCCAGCAGAAACCGGGACAACTATGGCTACACCTTC.

V usage is TRBV9 and J usage is TRBJ2-3, with 8 bases matching TRBD2. Germline-derived CDR1 and CDR2 are SGDLS and YYNGEE. Trimming at V came to 3 bases and at J to 2 bases, leaving 5 bases not matched to a gene. The CDR3 length is 15 residues. The CDR3 region is CASSAEGLDTDTQYF. CDR3 sequence (DNA): TGTGCCAGCAGCGCAGAGGGACTAGACACAGATACGCAGTATTTT.

The chain has TRBV2 and TRBJ2-2, with D perhaps matching TRBD1 or TRBD2 (5 bases each). Looked up from germline, CDR1 is SNHLY and CDR2 is FYNNEI. Trimming stripped 4 bases from V and 8 bases from J, with 14 bases between. This CDR3 region has 14 residues. The CDR3 DNA is TGTGCCAGCAGTGTGGGACGGGGAATGGGGGAGCTGTTTTTT. Amino acid sequence: CASSVGRGMGELFF.

V is TRBV6-5 and J is TRBJ2-1; TRBD2 matches 11 bases. CDR1 and CDR2 from the germline V gene are MNHEY and SVGAGI. CDR3 size: 15 residues. Germline trimming cut 5 bases from V and 4 bases from J; bases unmatched to any gene: 4. The CDR3 DNA sequence: TGTGCCAGCAGTAAAATAGCGGGAGGGTACAATGAGCAGTTCTTC. Translated: CASSKIAGGYNEQFF.

This clone was seen just once. The chain joins TRBV7-9 to TRBJ2-1; 9 bases match TRBD1. The CDR3 loop spans 18 amino acids. Germline assignment: CDR1 SEHNR and CDR2 FQNEAQ (reference sequence). Trimming at V came to 5 bases and at J to 1 base, leaving 12 bases not matched to a gene. The CDR3 sequence is CASSPQGQGVPSYNEQFF. The DNA of the CDR3 is TGTGCCAGCAGCCCTCAGGGACAGGGAGTTCCATCCTACAATGAGCAGTTCTTC.